The 14 T cell receptor beta chains presented below share a single source sample, sequenced in a study of blood T cell repertoires in COVID-19. The table came from immunoSEQ multiplex PCR; TCRdb's copy has only in-frame clones and leaves some out. Counted here are approximately 170,000 clones, around 86% occurring once; the ten biggest clones make up 10% to 15%. Sample: peripheral blood. The receptors originated from a man between 70 and 80 years old who had recovered from COVID-19.

CDR3 region: CASSLGGTGGRVEQYF. The CDR3 coding sequence is TGTGCCAGCAGTTTAGGGGGGACAGGGGGACGGGTGGAGCAGTACTTC. The rearrangement joins TRBV27 to TRBJ2-7; 11 bases match TRBD1. Germline loops: CDR1 MNHEY, CDR2 SMNVEV (reference sequence). V lost 2 bases to trimming and J lost 7 bases; unmatched junction nucleotides: 10. This CDR3 spans 16 amino acids.

V gene TRBV7-8 combines with J gene TRBJ1-5; 8 bases agree with TRBD1. The junction had 8 bases not matched to a gene; V was cut back by 5 bases and J by 2 bases. Germline V gene sequence: CDR1 SGHVS, CDR2 FQNEAQ. This CDR3 is 16 amino acids long. CDR3 sequence: CASSHDRGRGNQPQHF. The CDR3 coding sequence is TGTGCCAGCAGCCACGACAGGGGACGGGGCAATCAGCCCCAGCATTTT.

V usage is TRBV14 and J usage is TRBJ1-5, with D unclear. This CDR3 region has 13 residues. V shed 1 base and J shed 4 bases, with 5 bases lying between them. The germline V gene has CDR1 SGHDN and CDR2 FVKESK. This CDR3 is CASSQGGNQPQHF. The CDR3 coding sequence is TGTGCCAGCAGCCAAGGAGGTAATCAGCCCCAGCATTTT.

This rearrangement joins TRBV19 to TRBJ1-6; no definite D call. Germline-derived CDR1 and CDR2 are LNHDA and SQIVND (reference sequence). This CDR3 contains 13 residues. V was cut by 9 bases and J by 7 bases, with 13 bases left in between. The CDR3 sequence is CASRGELNSPLHF. The CDR3 DNA is TGTGCCAGCCGGGGAGAGTTAAATTCACCCCTCCACTTT.

This clone came up a few times. The chain uses TRBV29-1 and TRBJ2-7, with a weak D call TRBD2 (5 bases). The CDR3 covers 11 residues. The V and J ends lost 4 bases and 2 bases respectively, with 6 bases between them. Looked up from germline, CDR1 is SQVTM and CDR2 is ANQGSEA. This chain's CDR3 is CSVGETYEQYF. In nucleotides, the CDR3 is TGCAGCGTTGGGGAGACCTACGAGCAGTACTTC.

The CDR3, as DNA: TGTGCCAGCAGCCACCGGGACAGGAACGGATTCATTCAGTACTTC. Translating it yields CASSHRDRNGFIQYF. The chain is built from TRBV3-1 (or the pseudogene TRBV3-2) and TRBJ2-4, with TRBD1 matching over 8 bases. Germline assignment: CDR1 LGHDT and CDR2 YNNKEL (reference sequence). With V trimmed by 3 bases and J by 9 bases, 10 bases remained unmatched. This CDR3 is 15 amino acids long.

The V and J genes are TRBV6-2 or TRBV6-3 and TRBJ1-2; D remains unclear. Germline CDR1 reads MNHEY; CDR2 reads SVGEGT. The CDR3 extends over 14 amino acids. V was clipped by 0 bases and J by 4 bases, with 9 bases between them. This CDR3 is CASSYSTPAYGYTF. CDR3 DNA: TGTGCCAGCAGTTACTCGACTCCCGCCTATGGCTACACCTTC.

The chain recombines TRBV5-4 with TRBJ2-3; 7 nucleotides agree with TRBD2. J was trimmed by 3 bases and V by 0 bases; bases with no gene match: 13. In germline, CDR1 is SGHNT, CDR2 YYREEE (reference sequence). CDR3 length equals 18 residues. CDR3 DNA: TGTGCCAGCAGCTTGGGGGGCGGGAGTACCATTAGGACAGATACGCAGTATTTT. This gives the protein CASSLGGGSTIRTDTQYF.

Here the CDR3 reads CASSFSGSRTDTQYF. The CDR3, as DNA: TGTGCCAGCAGTTTTAGCGGGAGCCGCACAGATACGCAGTATTTT. This chain links TRBV6-2 or TRBV6-3 with TRBJ2-3; 9 bases are shared with TRBD2. The germline CDR1 and CDR2 sequences are MNHEY and SVGEGT. J gave up 1 base and V 4 bases, and 3 bases lay outside the gene matches. This CDR3 spans 15 amino acids.

The V and J genes are TRBV18 and TRBJ2-1; 11 bases are shared with TRBD2. Germline-derived CDR1 and CDR2 are KGHSH and LQKENI. Germline trimming cut 1 base from V and 8 bases from J; bases unmatched to any gene: 10. This CDR3 is built from 17 residues. CDR3 loop: CASSPRERLAGGDEQFF. The CDR3 coding sequence is TGTGCCAGCTCACCACGGGAGAGGCTAGCGGGAGGCGATGAGCAGTTCTTC.

This clone was counted a few times. This chain links TRBV12-2 with TRBJ2-7; the table's D call TRBD2 went unverified against the DNA. TRBV12-2 is a listed pseudogene. This CDR3 has 21 amino acids. CDR3 sequence reads: CASRLAQDRGLASSRMYEQYF. DNA of the CDR3: TGTGCAAGTCGCTTAGCGCAGGATCGGGGACTAGCGTCATCAAGGATGTACGAGCAGTACTTC.

This clone was seen a few times. CDR3 sequence (DNA): TGTGCCAGCAGGAGACAGTTCGAGCAGTACTTC. Encoded protein: CASRRQFEQYF. V is TRBV6-5 and J is TRBJ2-7, with D tentatively TRBD1 (5 bases). The V and J ends lost 6 bases and 6 bases respectively, with 9 bases between them. The length of the CDR3 is 11 residues. In germline, CDR1 is MNHEY, CDR2 SVGAGI.

The chain couples TRBV28 to TRBJ2-7, with TRBD2 matching 10 bases. With 4 bases clipped from V and 3 bases from J, the junction kept 6 bases outside the gene matches. Germline loops: CDR1 MDHEN, CDR2 SYDVKM. The CDR3 has 15 amino acids. CDR3 in amino acids: CASSSPPSGSYEQYF. The DNA for the CDR3 is TGTGCCAGCAGTTCTCCCCCTAGCGGGAGCTACGAGCAGTACTTC.

This clone was observed once. The CDR3 protein is CASSQEWGEREKLFF. For the CDR3, the DNA is TGCGCCAGCAGCCAAGAGTGGGGGGAGAGGGAAAAACTGTTTTTT. The genes are TRBV4-3 and TRBJ1-4, with a possible D match to TRBD1 (5 bases). The CDR3 is made up of 15 amino acids. Per germline, CDR1 LGHNA and CDR2 YSLEER. V lost 0 bases and J lost 8, with 13 bases in between.